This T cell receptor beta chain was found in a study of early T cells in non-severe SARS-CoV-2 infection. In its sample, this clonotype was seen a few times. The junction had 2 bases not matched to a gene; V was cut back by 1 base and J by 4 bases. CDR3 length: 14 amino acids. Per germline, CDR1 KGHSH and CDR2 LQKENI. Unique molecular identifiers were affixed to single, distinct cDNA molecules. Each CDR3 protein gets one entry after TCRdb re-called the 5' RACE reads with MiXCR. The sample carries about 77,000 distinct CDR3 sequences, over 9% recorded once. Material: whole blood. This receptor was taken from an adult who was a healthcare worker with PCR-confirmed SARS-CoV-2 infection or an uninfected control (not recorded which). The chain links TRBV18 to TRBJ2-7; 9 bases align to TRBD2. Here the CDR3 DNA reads TGTGCCAGCTCACCACTAGCGGGAGAATACGAGCAGTACTTC. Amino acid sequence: CASSPLAGEYEQYF.